This TCR beta chain emerged from a study of blood T cells in healthy people across ages. Study-wide results and caveats: It was the long-lived donors that had more naive CD4+ cells and higher diversity than aged donors. Strong correlation existed between TCR beta diversity and naive T cell percentage. Per million T cells, TCR beta diversity dropped about linearly as age rose.

Comments on this clonotype: The target antigen is unknown.

V was pared by 6 bases and J by 7 bases, with 9 bases of the junction left unmatched. The CDR3 contains 14 residues. Germline V gives CDR1 SGHTA, CDR2 FQGNSA. Next came a second PCR, run for about 7 to 12 cycles, which used a sample-barcoded 5' primer along with a J-beta primer mix. TCRdb redid the calling of the 5' RACE reads with MiXCR, one entry per CDR3 protein. This sample has around 940,000 distinct CDR3 sequences; 51% occur once, and the top ten carry about 21%. This sequence was found in a woman aged 60-70 years in good health. V and J are TRBV7-2 and TRBJ2-1, with 7 bases matching TRBD2. Sequences were obtained from blood. The CDR3 DNA reads TGTGCCAGCAGTTCCGGGAGGACTTCTAATGAGCAGTTCTTC. Translation gives CASSSGRTSNEQFF. Complete variable domain (other parts from reference TRBV7-2 and TRBJ2-1): GAGVSQSPSNKVTEKGKDVELRCDPISGHTALYWYRQSLGQGLEFLIYFQGNSAPDKSGLPSDRFSAERTGGSVSTLTIQRTQQEDSAVYLCASSSGRTSNEQFFGPGTRLTVL.